The 16 T cell receptor beta chains listed next were all sequenced from one sample in a study of T cell repertoires in cytomegalovirus infection. TCRdb fed the reads into MiXCR, producing one record per CDR3 protein. Here the sample spans about 310,000 distinct CDR3 sequences, around a sixth being singletons. Sequenced: PBMCs. Receptors were obtained from a human donor in good health (CMV status not recorded). Some clones in this sample may be carry-over from other donors' samples.

This clonotype appeared many times. The chain has TRBV4-2 and TRBJ1-1, with D unclear. Germline CDR1 LGHNA, CDR2 YNFKEQ. V was shortened by 4 bases and J by 1 base, with 22 bases between the two germline ends. There are 18 residues in the CDR3. CDR3 coding DNA: TGTGCCAGCAGCCCGTTTCCTCGGGGTAGTCCTAGGAACACTGAAGCTTTCTTT. Its translation: CASSPFPRGSPRNTEAFF.

This clonotype was picked up many times. This chain links TRBV7-2 with TRBJ1-1, with D tentatively TRBD1 (5 bases). The CDR3 loop spans 15 amino acids. The germline V and J ends were trimmed by 5 bases and 4 bases, with 17 bases remaining between them. The germline gives CDR1 SGHTA, CDR2 FQGNSA. The CDR3 is CASSARGEGSTEAFF. Written as DNA, the CDR3 is TGTGCCAGCAGCGCCCGCGGGGAGGGGAGCACTGAAGCTTTCTTT.

This clonotype was recorded at least ten times. One end of the junction does not line up with germline, which may come from a read error. The chain recombines TRBV7-9 with TRBJ2-7; TRBD2 is a possible D gene (5 bases). The germline V gene has CDR1 SEHNR and CDR2 FQNEAQ (reference sequence). This CDR3 spans 12 amino acids. For the CDR3, the DNA is TGTGCCAGCAGCGTAGCGACATGGGAGCAGTACTTC. This gives the protein CASSVATWEQYF.

The chain employs TRBV7-2 and TRBJ1-1, with D possibly TRBD1 on 6 matching bases. This CDR3 region has 15 residues. V shed 3 bases and J shed 10 bases, with 21 bases lying between them. Looked up from germline, CDR1 is SGHTA and CDR2 is FQGNSA. The CDR3 loop reads CASSFQPLKGHVAFF. Written as DNA, the CDR3 is TGTGCCAGCAGCTTCCAGCCCTTGAAGGGACACGTAGCTTTCTTT.

This clonotype appeared a few times. The V call is TRBV7-9, the J call TRBJ2-5; 8 bases line up with TRBD1. V lost 6 bases and J lost 5; bases outside the gene matches: 8. The CDR3 is 14 amino acids. CDR1 is SEHNR, CDR2 FQNEAQ, per germline (reference sequence). CDR3 sequence reads: CASRPGTGWETQYF. CDR3 nucleotides: TGTGCCAGCAGACCTGGGACAGGTTGGGAGACCCAGTACTTC.

This clonotype was observed at least ten times. CDR3: CASSLIGGQSYGYTF. CDR3 sequence (DNA): TGTGCCAGCAGCTTAATCGGGGGGCAGAGCTATGGCTACACCTTC. This sequence joins TRBV7-2 and TRBJ1-2; maybe TRBD1 (6 bases). Trimming shortened V by 2 bases and J by 4 bases, and 14 bases separated the two germline ends. This CDR3 spans 15 amino acids. Germline V gene data show CDR1 as SGHTA and CDR2 as FQGNSA.

The chain uses TRBV20-1 and TRBJ1-2; D gene uncertain. The V and J ends lost 0 bases and 2 bases respectively, with 13 bases between them. Germline CDR1 and CDR2: DFQATT and SNEGSKA (reference sequence). The CDR3 has 15 residues. The CDR3 coding sequence is TGCAGTGCTAGAGAAGCGGCCGGCAGGAACTATGGCTACACCTTC. Translating gives CSAREAAGRNYGYTF.

The chain has TRBV20-1 and TRBJ2-1, with D perhaps matching TRBD1 or TRBD2 (5 bases each). CDR1 and CDR2 from the germline V gene are DFQATT and SNEGSKA (reference sequence). Trimming stripped 3 bases from V and 6 bases from J, with 18 bases between. This CDR3 comprises 15 residues. CDR3 bases: TGCAGTGCTAGTGCATCCGGGACCGCGGCCAATGAGCAGTTCTTC. Its protein product is CSASASGTAANEQFF.

In this sample, this clonotype turned up a few times. The chain is built from TRBV6-5 and TRBJ1-3; tentative D call: TRBD1 (5 bases). The germline CDR1 and CDR2 sequences are MNHEY and SVGAGI. The CDR3 spans 18 residues. The V end was cut by 2 bases, the J end by 0 bases, with 17 bases between. CDR3 in DNA: TGTGCCAGCAGTTACACCCGGGACCTATTTCACTCTGGAAACACCATATATTTT. This encodes CASSYTRDLFHSGNTIYF.

The CDR3 reads CASSQFSTGGYEQYF. In nucleotides, the CDR3 is TGTGCCAGCAGCCAGTTCAGTACGGGAGGCTACGAGCAGTACTTC. V usage is TRBV2 and J usage is TRBJ2-7; TRBD2 agrees at 7 bases. The CDR3 loop spans 15 amino acids. V trimming: 6 bases; J trimming: 3 bases; junction bases outside the gene matches: 11. The germline gives CDR1 SNHLY, CDR2 FYNNEI.

This clonotype was found a few times. J is TRBJ1-3 and V is TRBV6-1; no clear D gene. CDR1 and CDR2 from the germline V gene are MNHNS and SASEGT. The CDR3 is 15 residues long. Trimming took off 6 bases at V and 0 bases at J, with 12 bases between the two ends. As DNA, the CDR3 is TGTGCCAGCAGAAAAACGACACTCTCTGGAAACACCATATATTTT. Amino acid sequence: CASRKTTLSGNTIYF.

This clonotype was recorded many times. The rearrangement uses TRBV6-2 or TRBV6-3 and TRBJ1-6; 9 nucleotides align to TRBD1. Germline values: CDR1 MNHEY, CDR2 SVGEGT. The CDR3 covers 15 residues. The trim removed 5 bases at V and 13 bases at J, leaving 12 bases unmatched. The CDR3 region has the DNA TGTGCCAGCAGTGGAACGGACAGGGGAGAGTTGCCCCTCCACTTT. Translating gives CASSGTDRGELPLHF.

The rearrangement joins TRBV12-3 or TRBV12-4 to TRBJ1-3; D ambiguous. V was clipped by 2 bases and J by 0 bases, with 14 bases between them. This CDR3 has 17 amino acids. The CDR3 bases are TGTGCCAGCAGTTTAAGAGCCGCATATTACTCTGGAAACACCATATATTTT. Protein: CASSLRAAYYSGNTIYF.

The V and J genes are TRBV12-5 and TRBJ2-3; D ambiguous. The CDR3 length is 16 residues. Germline V lookup: CDR1 LGHNT, CDR2 FRNRAP. The ends were cut back, 0 bases at V and 3 bases at J, with 13 bases in the middle. The CDR3 DNA reads TGTGCTAGTGGTTTGGTACCCGGGCTAGGTACAGATACGCAGTATTTT. This codes for CASGLVPGLGTDTQYF.

This clonotype was seen ten or more times. The V and J genes are TRBV7-2 and TRBJ1-1; 10 bases agree with TRBD1. The CDR3 covers 18 residues. Germline V CDR1 and CDR2: SGHTA, FQGNSA. Losses at the gene ends were 3 bases for V and 0 bases for J; bases not matched to a gene: 10. In DNA form, the CDR3 reads TGTGCCAGCAGCTTTTTTGCGGGACAGGGGAGGATGAACACTGAAGCTTTCTTT. This sequence encodes CASSFFAGQGRMNTEAFF.

This clonotype occurred many times. The rearrangement uses TRBV12-3 or TRBV12-4 and TRBJ2-3, with D possibly being TRBD2 (5 bases). This CDR3 region has 16 residues. V lost 7 bases and J 1 base, leaving 18 bases between the germline ends. The CDR3 DNA sequence: TGTGCCAGCACCCCGAGGGTACTAAGCCGCACAGATACGCAGTATTTT. Protein sequence: CASTPRVLSRTDTQYF.